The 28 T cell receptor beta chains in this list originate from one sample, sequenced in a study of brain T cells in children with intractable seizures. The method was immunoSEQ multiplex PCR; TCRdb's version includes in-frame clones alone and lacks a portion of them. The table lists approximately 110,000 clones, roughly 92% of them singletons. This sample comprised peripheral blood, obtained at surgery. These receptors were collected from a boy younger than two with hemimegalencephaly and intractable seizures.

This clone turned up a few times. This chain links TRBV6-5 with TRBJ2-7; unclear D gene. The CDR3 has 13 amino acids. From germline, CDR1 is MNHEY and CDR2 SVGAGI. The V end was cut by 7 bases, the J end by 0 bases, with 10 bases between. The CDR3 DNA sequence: TGTGCCAGCACCCCGAGAAGCTCCTACGAGCAGTACTTC. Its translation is CASTPRSSYEQYF.

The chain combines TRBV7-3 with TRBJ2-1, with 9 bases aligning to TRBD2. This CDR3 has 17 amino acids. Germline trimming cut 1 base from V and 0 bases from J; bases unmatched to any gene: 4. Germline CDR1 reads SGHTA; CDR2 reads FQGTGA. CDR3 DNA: TGTGCCAGCAGCTTAAGAACGCGGGAGGGCTCCTACAATGAGCAGTTCTTC. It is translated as CASSLRTREGSYNEQFF.

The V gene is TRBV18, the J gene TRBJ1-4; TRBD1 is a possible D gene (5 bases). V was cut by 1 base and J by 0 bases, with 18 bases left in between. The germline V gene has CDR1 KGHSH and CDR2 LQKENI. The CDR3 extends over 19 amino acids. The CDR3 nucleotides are TGTGCCAGCTCACCACTTCACAGGCCCACCGGTGCAACTAATGAAAAACTGTTTTTT. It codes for CASSPLHRPTGATNEKLFF.

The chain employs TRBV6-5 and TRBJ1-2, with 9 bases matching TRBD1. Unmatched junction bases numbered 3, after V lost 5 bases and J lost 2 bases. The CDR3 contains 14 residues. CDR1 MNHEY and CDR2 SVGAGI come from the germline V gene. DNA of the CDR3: TGTGCCAGCAGTCGGACAGGGGAAAACTATGGCTACACCTTC. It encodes CASSRTGENYGYTF.

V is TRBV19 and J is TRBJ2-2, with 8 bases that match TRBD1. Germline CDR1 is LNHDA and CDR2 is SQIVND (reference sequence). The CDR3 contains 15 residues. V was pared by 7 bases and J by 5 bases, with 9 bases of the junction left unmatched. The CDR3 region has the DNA TGTGCCAGTAAGAAGTGGCAGGGGGCAACCGGGGAGCTGTTTTTT. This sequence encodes CASKKWQGATGELFF.

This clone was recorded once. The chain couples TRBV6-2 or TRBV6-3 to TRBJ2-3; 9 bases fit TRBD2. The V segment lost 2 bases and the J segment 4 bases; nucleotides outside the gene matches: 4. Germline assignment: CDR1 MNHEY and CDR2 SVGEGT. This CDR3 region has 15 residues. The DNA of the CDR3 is TGTGCCAGCAGTTACCTAGCGGGAAACCCAGATACGCAGTATTTT. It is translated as CASSYLAGNPDTQYF.

The DNA for the CDR3 is TGTGCCAGCTCACCAGCTGTGCGAAACAATGAGCAGTTCTTC. It codes for CASSPAVRNNEQFF. The rearrangement joins TRBV18 to TRBJ2-1; D is unclear. Trimming took 2 bases from V and 5 from J, leaving 10 bases between them. The germline gives CDR1 KGHSH, CDR2 LQKENI. The CDR3 totals 14 residues.

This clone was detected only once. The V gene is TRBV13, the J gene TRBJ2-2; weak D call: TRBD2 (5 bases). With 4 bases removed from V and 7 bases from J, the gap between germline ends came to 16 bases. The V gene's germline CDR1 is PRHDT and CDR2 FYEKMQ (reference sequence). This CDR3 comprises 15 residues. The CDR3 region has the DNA TGTGCCAGCAGCTCAGAGGGCCCATTCGACGGGGAGCTGTTTTTT. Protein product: CASSSEGPFDGELFF.

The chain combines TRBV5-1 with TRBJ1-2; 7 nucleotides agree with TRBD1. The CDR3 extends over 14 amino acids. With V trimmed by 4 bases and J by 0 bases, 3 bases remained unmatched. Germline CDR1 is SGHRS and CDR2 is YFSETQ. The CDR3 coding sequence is TGCGCCAGCAGCGAGGGGGCAACTAACTATGGCTACACCTTC. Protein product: CASSEGATNYGYTF.

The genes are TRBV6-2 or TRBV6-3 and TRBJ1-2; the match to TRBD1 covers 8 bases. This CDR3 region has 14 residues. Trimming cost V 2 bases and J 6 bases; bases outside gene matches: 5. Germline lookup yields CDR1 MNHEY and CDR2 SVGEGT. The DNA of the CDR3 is TGTGCCAGCAGTTACACCGGACAGGGAGATGGCTACACCTTC. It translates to CASSYTGQGDGYTF.

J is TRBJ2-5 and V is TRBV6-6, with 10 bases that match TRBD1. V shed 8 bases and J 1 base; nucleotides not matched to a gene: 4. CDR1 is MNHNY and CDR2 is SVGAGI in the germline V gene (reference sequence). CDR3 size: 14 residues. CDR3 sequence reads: CASWGQGLQETQYF. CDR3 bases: TGTGCCAGCTGGGGACAGGGGCTCCAAGAGACCCAGTACTTC.

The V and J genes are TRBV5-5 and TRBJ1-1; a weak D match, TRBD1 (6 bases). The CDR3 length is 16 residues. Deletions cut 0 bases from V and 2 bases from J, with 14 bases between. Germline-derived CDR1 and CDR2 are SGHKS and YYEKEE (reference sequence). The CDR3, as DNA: TGTGCCAGCAGCTTGGTGTCAGGGGCGGGAAACACTGAAGCTTTCTTT. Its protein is CASSLVSGAGNTEAFF. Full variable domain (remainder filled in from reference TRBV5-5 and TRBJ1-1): DAGVTQSPTHLIKTRGQQVTLRCSPISGHKSVSWYQQVLGQGPQFIFQYYEKEERGRGNFPDRFSARQFPNYSSELNVNALLLGDSALYLCASSLVSGAGNTEAFFGQGTRLTVV.

This CDR3 is CASSPSGGGFYGYTF. The CDR3 nucleotides are TGTGCCAGTAGTCCCAGTGGCGGGGGCTTCTATGGCTACACCTTC. The chain is built from TRBV19 and TRBJ1-2; D may be TRBD1 (6 bases). The germline CDR1 and CDR2 sequences are LNHDA and SQIVND (reference sequence). Deletions cut 5 bases from V and 4 bases from J, with 17 bases between. The CDR3 is 15 residues long.

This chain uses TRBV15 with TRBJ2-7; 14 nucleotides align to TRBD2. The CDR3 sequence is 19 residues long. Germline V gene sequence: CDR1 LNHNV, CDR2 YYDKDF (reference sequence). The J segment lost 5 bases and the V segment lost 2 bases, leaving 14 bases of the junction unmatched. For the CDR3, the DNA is TGTGCCACCAGCAGACTACACCGACTAGCGGGAGGGCCGATCCACGAGCAGTACTTC. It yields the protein CATSRLHRLAGGPIHEQYF.

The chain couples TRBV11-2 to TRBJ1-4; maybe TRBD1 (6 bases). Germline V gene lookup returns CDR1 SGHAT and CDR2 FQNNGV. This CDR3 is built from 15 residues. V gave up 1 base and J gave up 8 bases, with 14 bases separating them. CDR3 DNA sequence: TGTGCCAGCAGCTTAGGAGGGGGTTCTACGGAAAAACTGTTTTTT. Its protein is CASSLGGGSTEKLFF.

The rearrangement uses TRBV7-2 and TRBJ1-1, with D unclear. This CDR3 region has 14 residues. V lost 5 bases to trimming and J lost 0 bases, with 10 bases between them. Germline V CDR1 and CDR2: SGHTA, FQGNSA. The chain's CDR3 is CASSPRPMNTEAFF. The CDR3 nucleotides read TGTGCCAGCAGCCCACGGCCGATGAACACTGAAGCTTTCTTT.

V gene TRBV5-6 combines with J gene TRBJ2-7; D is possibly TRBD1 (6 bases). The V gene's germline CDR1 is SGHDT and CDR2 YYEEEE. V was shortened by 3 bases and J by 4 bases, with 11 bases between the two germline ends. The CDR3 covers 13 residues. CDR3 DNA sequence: TGTGCCAGCAGCTCAACAGGGATATACGAGCAGTACTTC. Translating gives CASSSTGIYEQYF.

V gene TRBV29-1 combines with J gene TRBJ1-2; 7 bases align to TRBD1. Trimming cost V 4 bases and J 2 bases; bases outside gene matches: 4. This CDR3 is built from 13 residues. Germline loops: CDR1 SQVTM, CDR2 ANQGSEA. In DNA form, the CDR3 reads TGCAGCGTTGCGACGGGACAGAACTATGGCTACACCTTC. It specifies CSVATGQNYGYTF.

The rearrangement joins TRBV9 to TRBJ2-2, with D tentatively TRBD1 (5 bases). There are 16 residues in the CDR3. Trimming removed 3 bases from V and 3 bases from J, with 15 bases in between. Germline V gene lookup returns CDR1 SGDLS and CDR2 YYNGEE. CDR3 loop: CASSGQIEGYTGELFF. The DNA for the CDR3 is TGTGCCAGCAGCGGACAGATTGAAGGGTACACCGGGGAGCTGTTTTTT.

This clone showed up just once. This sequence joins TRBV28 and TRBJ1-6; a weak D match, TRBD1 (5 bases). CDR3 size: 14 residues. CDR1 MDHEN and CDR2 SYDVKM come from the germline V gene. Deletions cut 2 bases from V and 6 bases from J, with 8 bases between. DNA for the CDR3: TGTGCCAGCAGTTTAAACAGGCCTAATTCACCCCTCCACTTT. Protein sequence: CASSLNRPNSPLHF.

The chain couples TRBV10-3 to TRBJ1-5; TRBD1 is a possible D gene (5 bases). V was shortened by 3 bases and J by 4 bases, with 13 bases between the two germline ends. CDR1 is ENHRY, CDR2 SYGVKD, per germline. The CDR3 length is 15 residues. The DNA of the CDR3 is TGTGCCATCAGTGATGGGGGAACCCTTAATCAGCCCCAGCATTTT. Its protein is CAISDGGTLNQPQHF.

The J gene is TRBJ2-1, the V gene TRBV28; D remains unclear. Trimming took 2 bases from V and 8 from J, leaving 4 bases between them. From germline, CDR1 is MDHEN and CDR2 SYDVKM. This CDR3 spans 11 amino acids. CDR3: CASSLLDEQFF. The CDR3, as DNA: TGTGCCAGCAGTTTACTTGATGAGCAGTTCTTC.

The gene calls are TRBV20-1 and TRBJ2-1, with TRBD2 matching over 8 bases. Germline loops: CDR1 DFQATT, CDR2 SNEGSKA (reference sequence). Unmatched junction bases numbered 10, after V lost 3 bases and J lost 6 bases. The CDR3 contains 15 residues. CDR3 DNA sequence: TGCAGTGCTAGTGAAATTGCGGGAGGCCGCAATGAGCAGTTCTTC. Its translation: CSASEIAGGRNEQFF.

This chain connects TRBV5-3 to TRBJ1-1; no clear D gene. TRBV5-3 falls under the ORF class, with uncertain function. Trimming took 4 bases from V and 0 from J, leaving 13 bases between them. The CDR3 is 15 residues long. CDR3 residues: CARSRPDGLNTEAFF. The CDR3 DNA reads TGTGCCAGAAGCCGCCCGGACGGATTGAACACTGAAGCTTTCTTT.

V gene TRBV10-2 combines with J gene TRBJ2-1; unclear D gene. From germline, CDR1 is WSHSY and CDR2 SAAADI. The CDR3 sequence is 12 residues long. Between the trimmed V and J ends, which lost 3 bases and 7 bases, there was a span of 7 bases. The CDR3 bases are TGCGCCAGCAGTGATTTGTCTAATGAGCAGTTCTTC. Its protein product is CASSDLSNEQFF.

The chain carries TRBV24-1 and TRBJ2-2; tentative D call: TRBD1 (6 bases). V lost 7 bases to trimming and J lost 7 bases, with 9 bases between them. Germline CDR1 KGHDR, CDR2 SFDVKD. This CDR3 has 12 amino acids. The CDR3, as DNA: TGTGCCACCAGCTCAGGGGACGGGGAGCTGTTTTTT. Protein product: CATSSGDGELFF.

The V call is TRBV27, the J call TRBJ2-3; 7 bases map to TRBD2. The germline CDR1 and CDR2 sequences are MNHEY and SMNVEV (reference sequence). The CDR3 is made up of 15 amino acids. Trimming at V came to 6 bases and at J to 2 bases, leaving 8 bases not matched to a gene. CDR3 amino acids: CASRKWAGDTDTQYF. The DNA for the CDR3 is TGTGCCAGCAGGAAGTGGGCGGGGGACACAGATACGCAGTATTTT.

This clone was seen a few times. Written as DNA, the CDR3 is TGTGCCAGCAGCTCTGAGGGACGCCCTAGCAATCAGCCCCAGCATTTT. It yields the protein CASSSEGRPSNQPQHF. V is TRBV7-8 and J is TRBJ1-5; tentative D call: TRBD1 (5 bases). The ends were cut back, 4 bases at V and 0 bases at J, with 13 bases in the middle. Germline values: CDR1 SGHVS, CDR2 FQNEAQ. The CDR3 runs 16 residues.